A single count supports the clone carrying this T cell receptor beta chain. Its specificity is not known. While unrecorded immune exposures were likely, the donors were nominally healthy when sampled. This sample was included in a study of cytomegalovirus exposure and HLA in healthy donors. Study findings and constraints: A missense variant in DCLRE1C was later tied to TCR beta V- and J-gene trimming. The study listed roughly 150 cytomegalovirus-associated TCR beta chains.

The CDR3 has 14 amino acids. Trimming shortened V by 2 bases and J by 8 bases, and 13 bases separated the two germline ends. Germline lookup yields CDR1 SEHNR and CDR2 FQNEAQ (reference sequence). PCR was performed using 60 Vbeta and 13 Jbeta primers. Libraries were prepared by immunoSEQ multiplex PCR; TCRdb keeps only in-frame clonotypes and omits some of them. The sample gives about 270,000 clones, under 80% of which show up once; over 2% is in the top ten. The sequence was collected from a female donor in good health and CMV-seronegative. Sequencing used PBMCs. This rearrangement joins TRBV7-9 to TRBJ2-4; D possibly corresponds to TRBD2 (6 bases). The CDR3 DNA is TGTGCCAGCAGCTTATGGGGCGGGGACGACATTCAGTACTTC. Amino acids: CASSLWGGDDIQYF.